One and the same sample provided the 14 T cell receptor beta chains below, sequenced in a study of T cell responses to AZD1222 COVID-19 vaccine. The data were produced by immunoSEQ multiplex PCR, yet TCRdb's version contains in-frame clones alone and is incomplete. The profile shows 150,000 or so clones, 70% to 90% of them singletons. The starting material was peripheral blood, obtained after recovery from COVID-19. The receptors derive from an adult who had recovered from COVID-19.

In its sample, this clone was seen a few times. V is TRBV5-4 and J is TRBJ1-1, with D unclear. CDR1 SGHNT and CDR2 YYREEE come from the germline V gene (reference sequence). This CDR3 is 15 amino acids long. The ends were cut back, 0 bases at V and 1 base at J, with 10 bases in the middle. Written as DNA, the CDR3 is TGTGCCAGCAGCTTGGTCGGGGAGGGGAACACTGAAGCTTTCTTT. Translating gives CASSLVGEGNTEAFF.

CDR3 coding DNA: TGTGCCAGCAGCTTGGTTACGGGAGTAACAGATACGCAGTATTTT. Translating gives CASSLVTGVTDTQYF. V usage is TRBV5-6 and J usage is TRBJ2-3, with D perhaps matching TRBD2 (6 bases). Germline values: CDR1 SGHDT, CDR2 YYEEEE. V lost 0 bases and J lost 3, with 11 bases in between. This CDR3 is 15 amino acids long.

This clone was seen a single time. The V call is TRBV11-2, the J call TRBJ2-5; D might be TRBD1 or TRBD2, each matching 5 bases. The CDR3 is 13 residues long. V lost 7 bases, J lost 4 bases, and 13 bases lay in between. Germline V gene lookup returns CDR1 SGHAT and CDR2 FQNNGV. CDR3 coding DNA: TGTGCCAGCACCCGGCTGAGGGGAGAGACCCAGTACTTC. Residues: CASTRLRGETQYF.

The gene calls are TRBV9 and TRBJ2-7; TRBD2 agrees at 10 bases. CDR1 and CDR2 (germline): SGDLS, YYNGEE. The CDR3 totals 15 residues. The trim removed 4 bases at V and 0 bases at J, leaving 4 bases unmatched. CDR3 loop: CASSPRTSGSYEQYF. CDR3 nucleotide sequence: TGTGCCAGCAGCCCGCGGACTAGCGGCTCCTACGAGCAGTACTTC. Full variable domain (missing parts from reference TRBV9 and TRBJ2-7): DSGVTQTPKHLITATGQRVTLRCSPRSGDLSVYWYQQSLDQGLQFLIQYYNGEERAKGNILERFSAQQFPDLHSELNLSSLELGDSALYFCASSPRTSGSYEQYFGPGTRLTVT.

The rearrangement uses TRBV28 and TRBJ1-5; TRBD1 is a possible D gene (5 bases). Per germline, CDR1 MDHEN and CDR2 SYDVKM. V was pared by 5 bases and J by 4 bases, with 18 bases between. CDR3 length: 16 residues. The CDR3 DNA is TGTGCCAGCAGTCGTCTCGATCAGGGAGGAAATCAGCCCCAGCATTTT. Amino acids: CASSRLDQGGNQPQHF.

This chain joins TRBV29-1 and TRBJ1-1, with TRBD1 matching 9 bases. The CDR3 totals 14 residues. Unmatched junction bases numbered 5, after V lost 5 bases and J lost 1 base. Per the germline V gene, CDR1 is SQVTM and CDR2 is ANQGSEA. CDR3 DNA sequence: TGCAGCGTTCAGGGACAGGGCTGGAACACTGAAGCTTTCTTT. Its protein product is CSVQGQGWNTEAFF.

The rearrangement joins TRBV10-3 to TRBJ2-2, with TRBD2 matching over 7 bases. Trimming took 2 bases from V and 1 from J; bases not matched to a gene: 1. The CDR3 covers 15 residues. CDR1 is ENHRY and CDR2 is SYGVKD in the germline V gene. DNA for the CDR3: TGTGCCATCAGTGAGGCTAGCGGGAACACCGGGGAGCTGTTTTTT. Translating gives CAISEASGNTGELFF.

The V call is TRBV2, the J call TRBJ2-6; TRBD1 or TRBD2 may be the D gene (5 bases each). Germline CDR1 and CDR2: SNHLY and FYNNEI. The CDR3 extends over 15 amino acids. V dropped 1 base and J dropped 4 bases, with 8 bases sitting between them. The CDR3, as DNA: TGTGCCAGCAGTGAAGAGGGGACCGGGGCCAACGTCCTGACTTTC. Translated: CASSEEGTGANVLTF.

The rearrangement uses TRBV25-1 and TRBJ1-2; D is unclear. Trimming removed 1 base from V and 7 bases from J, with 13 bases in between. The CDR3 consists of 14 residues. Germline lookup yields CDR1 MGHDK and CDR2 SYGVNS. The CDR3 region is CASSELVLSGGYTF. The CDR3 DNA follows: TGTGCCAGCAGTGAATTGGTCCTAAGCGGTGGCTACACCTTC.

This chain uses TRBV10-3 with TRBJ2-7; D gene ambiguous. This CDR3 region has 13 residues. V was shortened by 2 bases and J by 5 bases, with 10 bases between the two germline ends. Germline CDR1 reads ENHRY; CDR2 reads SYGVKD. The CDR3 DNA reads TGTGCCATCAGTGAGATTGTGGGCCACGAGCAGTACTTC. Encoded protein: CAISEIVGHEQYF.

The CDR3 nucleotides read TGTGCCAGCTCACCACCGACCTACGAGCAGTACTTC. As protein: CASSPPTYEQYF. V usage is TRBV18 and J usage is TRBJ2-7; D unclear. V lost 0 bases to trimming and J lost 2 bases, with 2 bases between them. CDR3 length equals 12 residues. Per germline, CDR1 KGHSH and CDR2 LQKENI. Based on the CDR3 plus reference TRBV18 and TRBJ2-7, the full variable domain is NAGVMQNPRHLVRRRGQEARLRCSPMKGHSHVYWYRQLPEEGLKFMVYLQKENIIDESGMPKERFSAEFPKEGPSILRIQQVVRGDSAAYFCASSPPTYEQYFGPGTRLTVT.

The chain is built from TRBV5-1 and TRBJ2-7; 8 bases align to TRBD1. Trimming took 4 bases from V and 2 from J; bases not matched to a gene: 5. Germline values: CDR1 SGHRS, CDR2 YFSETQ. The length of the CDR3 is 14 residues. This chain's CDR3 is CASSPDRVPYEQYF. The CDR3 nucleotides are TGCGCCAGCAGCCCGGACAGGGTCCCCTACGAGCAGTACTTC.

V usage is TRBV9 and J usage is TRBJ1-5, with D possibly TRBD1 on 5 matching bases. CDR3 length: 15 residues. V lost 0 bases to trimming and J lost 4 bases, with 11 bases between them. In germline, CDR1 is SGDLS, CDR2 YYNGEE. The CDR3 bases are TGTGCCAGCAGCGTAGGCGGAGGGGAAAATCAGCCCCAGCATTTT. It translates to CASSVGGGENQPQHF.

This clone was picked up one time. V usage is TRBV7-9 and J usage is TRBJ1-1; D gene unclear. The germline V gene encodes CDR1 SEHNR and CDR2 FQNEAQ (reference sequence). V shed 2 bases and J shed 5 bases, with 6 bases lying between them. The CDR3 runs to 12 residues. This CDR3 is CASSLTATEAFF. Written as DNA, the CDR3 is TGTGCCAGCAGCTTAACAGCTACTGAAGCTTTCTTT.